A single sample is the source of the 9 T cell receptor beta chains below, sequenced in a study of shared clonotypes between healthy human individuals. Method: immunoSEQ multiplex PCR; TCRdb's copy keeps in-frame clones and lacks some. The table records under 600,000 clones, around 97% of them present only once. The material sequenced was naive CD4+ T cells sorted from blood. Subset noted: CD45RA+ positively selected. The receptors shown here come from a woman in her thirties in good health.

This chain uses TRBV5-6 with TRBJ2-2; the match to TRBD2 covers 9 bases. Germline-derived CDR1 and CDR2 are SGHDT and YYEEEE. This CDR3 spans 18 amino acids. V lost 5 bases, J lost 5 bases, and 16 bases stayed unmatched. The CDR3 protein is CASSLTWVAGDITGELFF. DNA for the CDR3: TGTGCCAGCAGTTTGACGTGGGTAGCGGGAGATATTACCGGGGAGCTGTTTTTT.

This sequence joins TRBV27 and TRBJ1-4, with D possibly TRBD1 on 5 matching bases. The ends were cut back, 1 base at V and 0 bases at J, with 18 bases in the middle. Per the germline V gene, CDR1 is MNHEY and CDR2 is SMNVEV (reference sequence). The CDR3 covers 19 residues. The CDR3 DNA is TGTGCCAGCAGTTTATTGGGCAGGAGGGGTTCGGCAACTAATGAAAAACTGTTTTTT. Translation: CASSLLGRRGSATNEKLFF.

This clone was found once. The V and J genes are TRBV6-1 and TRBJ2-7; a possible D gene is TRBD2 (6 bases). Germline V CDR1 and CDR2: MNHNS, SASEGT. V was clipped by 11 bases and J by 3 bases, with 17 bases between them. The CDR3 sequence is 13 residues long. The CDR3 DNA reads as TGTGCCTCGGAGGGTACCCCCAGCTACGAGCAGTACTTC. Its protein is CASEGTPSYEQYF.

The chain joins TRBV27 to TRBJ2-5; 10 bases map to TRBD2. The germline V gene has CDR1 MNHEY and CDR2 SMNVEV (reference sequence). CDR3 length: 16 amino acids. Losses at the gene ends were 6 bases for V and 1 base for J; bases not matched to a gene: 8. The CDR3 DNA follows: TGTGCCAGCAGGATGAGAGCGGGAGGGCCCCAAGAGACCCAGTACTTC. It codes for CASRMRAGGPQETQYF.

With regard to this clone: The identical CDR3 is also encoded by other nucleotide sequences in the sample. The V call is TRBV6-6, the J call TRBJ2-7; 11 bases map to TRBD2. The V segment lost 5 bases and the J segment 3 bases; nucleotides outside the gene matches: 6. CDR1 is MNHNY and CDR2 is SVGAGI in the germline V gene (reference sequence). The CDR3 is 15 residues long. The CDR3 reads CASSKTGTSGYEQYF. Here the CDR3 DNA reads TGTGCCAGCAGTAAAACCGGGACTAGCGGCTACGAGCAGTACTTC.

The chain recombines TRBV19 with TRBJ1-5, with a possible D match to TRBD1 (6 bases). The germline V gene has CDR1 LNHDA and CDR2 SQIVND (reference sequence). There are 15 residues in the CDR3. Deletions cut 5 bases from V and 5 bases from J, with 16 bases between. The CDR3 loop is CASSSTDRLHQPQHF. The CDR3 coding sequence is TGTGCCAGTAGTTCAACAGACAGGCTCCATCAGCCCCAGCATTTT.

The chain is built from TRBV19 and TRBJ2-7; the D is unclear. Germline loops: CDR1 LNHDA, CDR2 SQIVND (reference sequence). The V gene lost 5 bases and the J gene lost 2 bases, with 10 bases spanning the gap. The CDR3 contains 13 residues. The CDR3 DNA reads TGTGCCAGTAGTTCGGCCCAGGCCTACGAGCAGTACTTC. It specifies CASSSAQAYEQYF.

The V call is TRBV6-1, the J call TRBJ1-5; 10 bases are a match to TRBD1. Trimming cost V 0 bases and J 4 bases; bases outside gene matches: 3. Germline V CDR1 and CDR2: MNHNS, SASEGT. The CDR3 extends over 16 amino acids. CDR3 nucleotide sequence: TGTGCCAGCAGTGAAGCGTGGACAGGGGGTAATCAGCCCCAGCATTTT. The encoded protein is CASSEAWTGGNQPQHF.

This chain connects TRBV19 to TRBJ1-2; no definite D call. Deletions cut 7 bases from V and 4 bases from J, with 10 bases between. Germline-derived CDR1 and CDR2 are LNHDA and SQIVND (reference sequence). This CDR3 contains 12 residues. The CDR3 sequence: CASIGRSYGYTF. In DNA form, the CDR3 reads TGTGCCAGTATTGGCAGGAGCTATGGCTACACCTTC.